Below are 13 T cell receptor beta chains sequenced from a single sample in a study of blood T cells in healthy people across ages. Together with a sample-barcoded 5' primer, a J-beta primer mix was included in a second PCR lasting about 6 to 12 cycles. From the 5' RACE reads, TCRdb called clonotypes with MiXCR, one entry per CDR3 protein. The sample has 1,100,000 or so distinct CDR3 sequences; 35% to 55% are singletons. Sequenced material: blood. Source of these receptors: a woman between 55 and 75 years old in good health.

In its sample, this clonotype was seen a few times. The CDR3 coding sequence is TGCGCCAGCAGCTCGGACCATTTTCGCGATGAGCAGTTCTTC. This gives the protein CASSSDHFRDEQFF. J is TRBJ2-1 and V is TRBV5-1, with D unresolved. This CDR3 region has 14 residues. The germline V and J ends were trimmed by 3 bases and 8 bases, with 15 bases remaining between them. Per the germline V gene, CDR1 is SGHRS and CDR2 is YFSETQ.

The rearrangement uses TRBV6-5 and TRBJ2-3, with D unclear. CDR1 MNHEY and CDR2 SVGAGI come from the germline V gene. V dropped 2 bases and J dropped 2 bases, with 11 bases sitting between them. The length of the CDR3 is 15 residues. CDR3 in amino acids: CASSYGFPTTDTQYF. CDR3 nucleotide sequence: TGTGCCAGCAGTTACGGCTTCCCGACCACAGATACGCAGTATTTT.

This clonotype has just a few counts. The rearrangement joins TRBV11-2 to TRBJ2-7; TRBD1 agrees at 9 bases. The CDR3 is 13 amino acids. The V gene's germline CDR1 is SGHAT and CDR2 FQNNGV. The V segment lost 5 bases and the J segment 5 bases; nucleotides outside the gene matches: 4. The CDR3 DNA reads TGTGCCAGCAGCGGGACAGGGAATCACGAGCAGTACTTC. Amino acid sequence: CASSGTGNHEQYF. The full variable domain, in which reference TRBV11-2 and TRBJ2-7 provide the parts outside the CDR3, is EAGVAQSPRYKIIEKRQSVAFWCNPISGHATLYWYQQILGQGPKLLIQFQNNGVVDDSQLPKDRFSAERLKGVDSTLKIQPAKLEDSAVYLCASSGTGNHEQYFGPGTRLTVT.

The V call is TRBV4-2, the J call TRBJ1-2; possible D gene TRBD1, 6 bases. The CDR3 extends over 17 amino acids. The V end was cut by 1 base, the J end by 1 base, with 16 bases between. Germline CDR1 and CDR2: LGHNA and YNFKEQ. The CDR3 bases are TGTGCCAGCAGCCAAGGTACCGCAGGGGCCCATAACTATGGCTACACCTTC. Amino acid sequence: CASSQGTAGAHNYGYTF.

In this sample, this clonotype turned up a few times. This clone may be a read error of a much larger clone one base away. The V gene is TRBV20-1, the J gene TRBJ2-5; TRBD2 is a possible D gene (6 bases). CDR1 is DFQATT, CDR2 SNEGSKA, per germline (reference sequence). V shed 3 bases and J shed 11 bases, with 28 bases lying between them. CDR3 size: 16 residues. CDR3 protein: CSASGRVGGLYNEQYF. The CDR3 DNA is TGCAGTGCTAGTGGAAGGGTGGGAGGACTCTACAATGAGCAGTACTTC.

This clonotype was observed a few times. The V gene is TRBV7-2, the J gene TRBJ2-1, with D unresolved. Germline CDR1 SGHTA, CDR2 FQGNSA. CDR3 length equals 15 residues. Trimming stripped 3 bases from V and 8 bases from J, with 17 bases between. The CDR3 DNA reads TGTGCCAGCAGCTTGAACCCGGGTCTTTTCGATGAGCAGTTCTTC. Translating it yields CASSLNPGLFDEQFF. Full variable domain (remainder filled in from reference TRBV7-2 and TRBJ2-1): GAGVSQSPSNKVTEKGKDVELRCDPISGHTALYWYRQSLGQGLEFLIYFQGNSAPDKSGLPSDRFSAERTGGSVSTLTIQRTQQEDSAVYLCASSLNPGLFDEQFFGPGTRLTVL.

The chain employs TRBV3-1 and TRBJ1-5, with D perhaps matching TRBD1 (5 bases). There are 13 residues in the CDR3. The ends were cut back, 8 bases at V and 7 bases at J, with 15 bases in the middle. Germline CDR1 and CDR2: LGHDT and YNNKEL (reference sequence). The CDR3 is CASGPGPRQPQHF. Written as DNA, the CDR3 is TGTGCCAGCGGACCAGGGCCTAGGCAGCCCCAGCATTTT.

V and J are TRBV12-3 or TRBV12-4 and TRBJ2-6; D is uncertain. Between the trimmed V and J ends, which lost 3 bases and 2 bases, there was a span of 5 bases. The CDR3 runs to 14 residues. CDR3 residues: CASSFAPGANVLTF. The CDR3 DNA sequence: TGTGCCAGCAGTTTTGCCCCTGGGGCCAACGTCCTGACTTTC.

The rearrangement links TRBV5-6 to TRBJ2-7; D perhaps matches TRBD2 (6 bases). Trimming stripped 4 bases from V and 7 bases from J, with 15 bases between. Per germline, CDR1 SGHDT and CDR2 YYEEEE. The CDR3 runs 13 residues. The CDR3 spells CASSVRVRGEQYF. The DNA of the CDR3 is TGTGCCAGCAGCGTACGGGTGCGGGGTGAGCAGTACTTC.

CDR3 amino acids: CASNYSSGEETQYF. The CDR3 DNA reads TGTGCCAGCAACTATAGTTCGGGCGAAGAGACCCAGTACTTC. The chain has TRBV7-9 and TRBJ2-5; D gene ambiguous. CDR1 is SEHNR, CDR2 FQNEAQ, per germline (reference sequence). V lost 7 bases and J 3 bases, leaving 15 bases between the germline ends. The CDR3 is 14 amino acids.

Written as DNA, the CDR3 is TGTGCCAGCAGTGGGGGCGAGGGGGAAGAGACCCAGTACTTC. It specifies CASSGGEGEETQYF. This rearrangement joins TRBV2 to TRBJ2-5, with D tentatively TRBD1 (6 bases). Between the trimmed V and J ends, which lost 4 bases and 3 bases, there was a span of 12 bases. The CDR3 is 14 residues long. The germline V gene encodes CDR1 SNHLY and CDR2 FYNNEI.

The chain employs TRBV20-1 and TRBJ2-1; D tentatively reads TRBD1 or TRBD2 (5 bases each). The end of the DNA is better explained by TRBJ2-7, so the J call may be wrong. Germline lookup yields CDR1 DFQATT and CDR2 SNEGSKA (reference sequence). The CDR3 extends over 16 amino acids. CDR3 DNA: TGCAGTGCTAGAGATCATCCCGGCAGGGACCTCTACGAGCAGTACTTC. As protein: CSARDHPGRDLYEQYF.

This clonotype was detected a few times. The rearrangement uses TRBV6-1 and TRBJ2-3; TRBD2 agrees at 13 bases. Germline V CDR1 and CDR2: MNHNS, SASEGT. V lost 6 bases and J lost 4; bases outside the gene matches: 10. The CDR3 length is 17 residues. The CDR3, as DNA: TGTGCCAGCAGCCCCACTAGCGGGAGGGCCTTCGCAGATACGCAGTATTTT. Translated: CASSPTSGRAFADTQYF.